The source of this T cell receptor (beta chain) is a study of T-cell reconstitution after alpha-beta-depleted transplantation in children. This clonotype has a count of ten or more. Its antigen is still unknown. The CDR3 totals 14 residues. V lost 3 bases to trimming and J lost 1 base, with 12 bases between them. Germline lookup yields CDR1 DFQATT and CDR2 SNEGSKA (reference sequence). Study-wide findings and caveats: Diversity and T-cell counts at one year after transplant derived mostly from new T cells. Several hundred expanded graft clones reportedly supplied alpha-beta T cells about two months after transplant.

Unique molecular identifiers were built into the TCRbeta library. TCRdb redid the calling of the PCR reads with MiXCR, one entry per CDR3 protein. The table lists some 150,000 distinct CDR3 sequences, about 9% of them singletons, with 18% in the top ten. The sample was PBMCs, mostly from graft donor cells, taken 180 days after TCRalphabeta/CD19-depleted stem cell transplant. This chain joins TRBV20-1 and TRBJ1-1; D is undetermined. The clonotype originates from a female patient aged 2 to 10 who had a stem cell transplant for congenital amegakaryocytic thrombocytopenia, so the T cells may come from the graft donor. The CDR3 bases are TGCAGTGCTAGTGGTCCGGCGGCGAACACTGAAGCTTTCTTT. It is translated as CSASGPAANTEAFF.